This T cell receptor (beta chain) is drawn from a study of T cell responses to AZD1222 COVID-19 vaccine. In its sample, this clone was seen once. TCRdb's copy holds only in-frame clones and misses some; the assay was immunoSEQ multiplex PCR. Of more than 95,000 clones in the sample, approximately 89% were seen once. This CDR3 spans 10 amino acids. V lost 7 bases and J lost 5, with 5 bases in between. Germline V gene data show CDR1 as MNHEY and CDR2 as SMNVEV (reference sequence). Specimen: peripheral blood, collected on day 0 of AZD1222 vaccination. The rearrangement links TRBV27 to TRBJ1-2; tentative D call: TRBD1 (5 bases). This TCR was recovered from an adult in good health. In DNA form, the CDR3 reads TGTGCCAGCACAGGGTATGGCTACACCTTC. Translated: CASTGYGYTF.